This T cell receptor beta chain was identified during a study of neurological immune-mediated disorders. Study context: Relapsing-remitting disease affected roughly 30, and secondary progressive 3, of some 34 multiple sclerosis patients.

Many counts were recorded for this clonotype. What it recognizes is unknown. A total of 2 million PBMCs stored at -80 degrees C provided the unsorted libraries. Synthesis of cDNA was performed by 5'RACE using 10-nucleotide random UMIs. TCRdb itself ran the 5' RACE reads through MiXCR, one entry per CDR3 protein. This table has around 69,000 distinct CDR3 sequences, around 3% appearing once. This CDR3 has 13 residues. The germline V and J ends were trimmed by 6 bases and 10 bases, with 16 bases remaining between them. Germline V gene lookup returns CDR1 SNHLY and CDR2 FYNNEI. Study results and limitations: None of the CDR3 amino acid sequences of expanded clones recurred across subjects, suggesting private repertoires in all groups.

The chain uses TRBV2 and TRBJ2-1; no clear D. The TCR originated in a man aged 40-50 years with multiple sclerosis. Source material: PBMCs. CDR3 residues: CASSSGPGREQFF. The DNA for the CDR3 is TGTGCCAGCAGCTCCGGCCCGGGCCGCGAGCAGTTCTTC.